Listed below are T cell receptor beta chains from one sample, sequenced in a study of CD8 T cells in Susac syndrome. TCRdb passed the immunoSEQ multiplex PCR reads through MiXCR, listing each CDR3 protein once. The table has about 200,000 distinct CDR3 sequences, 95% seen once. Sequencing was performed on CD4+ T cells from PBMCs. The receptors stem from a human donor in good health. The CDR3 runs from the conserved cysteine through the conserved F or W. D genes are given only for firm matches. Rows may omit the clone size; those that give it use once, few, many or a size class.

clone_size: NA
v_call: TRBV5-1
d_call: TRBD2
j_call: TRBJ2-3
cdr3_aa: CASGTNTDTQYF
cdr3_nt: TGCGCCAGCGGGACTAACACAGATACGCAGTATTTT

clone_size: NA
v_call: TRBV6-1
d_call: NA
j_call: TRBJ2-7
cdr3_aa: CASKSGNSYEQYF
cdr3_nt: TGTGCCAGCAAGTCGGGAAACTCCTACGAGCAGTACTTC

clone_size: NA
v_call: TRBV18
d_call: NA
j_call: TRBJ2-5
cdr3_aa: CASSPPFETQYF
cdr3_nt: TGTGCCAGCTCACCACCATTTGAGACCCAGTACTTC

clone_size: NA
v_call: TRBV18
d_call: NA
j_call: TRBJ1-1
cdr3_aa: CASSEIQGADTEAFF
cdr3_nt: TGTGCCAGCTCGGAGATCCAGGGTGCGGACACTGAAGCTTTCTTT

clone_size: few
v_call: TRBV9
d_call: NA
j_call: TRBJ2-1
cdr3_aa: CASSVAGNNEQFF
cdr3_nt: TGTGCCAGCAGCGTAGCTGGGAACAATGAGCAGTTCTTC

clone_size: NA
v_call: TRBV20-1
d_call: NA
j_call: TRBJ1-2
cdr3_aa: CSARVDGGSYTF
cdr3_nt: TGCAGTGCTAGAGTTGACGGGGGAAGCTACACCTTC

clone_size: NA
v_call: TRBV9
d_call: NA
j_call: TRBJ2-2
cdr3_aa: CASSVVGNTGELFF
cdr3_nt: TGTGCCAGCAGCGTAGTAGGGAACACCGGGGAGCTGTTTTTT

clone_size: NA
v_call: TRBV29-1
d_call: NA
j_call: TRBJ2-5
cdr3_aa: CSVPETQYF
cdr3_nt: TGCAGCGTTCCGGAGACCCAGTACTTC

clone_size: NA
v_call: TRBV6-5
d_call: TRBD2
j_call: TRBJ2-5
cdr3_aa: CAARGAGGGETQYF
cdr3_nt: TGTGCCGCCCGAGGAGCGGGGGGCGGAGAGACCCAGTACTTC

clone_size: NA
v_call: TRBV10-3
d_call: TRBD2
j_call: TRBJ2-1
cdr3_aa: CAISSTTGGAGADEQFF
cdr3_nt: TGTGCCATCAGCTCAACTACGGGAGGGGCGGGAGCAGATGAGCAGTTCTTC

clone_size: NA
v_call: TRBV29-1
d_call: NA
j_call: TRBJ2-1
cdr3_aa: CSVTPGTHNEQFF
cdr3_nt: TGCAGCGTTACACCCGGCACACACAATGAGCAGTTCTTC

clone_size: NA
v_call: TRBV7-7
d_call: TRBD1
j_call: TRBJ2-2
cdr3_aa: CASSPRQGGNTGELFF
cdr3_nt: TGTGCCAGCAGCCCCCGACAGGGCGGTAACACCGGGGAGCTGTTTTTT

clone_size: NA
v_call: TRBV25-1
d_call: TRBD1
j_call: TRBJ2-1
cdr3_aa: CASRDRGPNEQFF
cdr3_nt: TGTGCCTCCCGGGACAGGGGACCCAATGAGCAGTTCTTC

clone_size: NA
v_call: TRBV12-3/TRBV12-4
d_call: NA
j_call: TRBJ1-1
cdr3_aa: CASSSPTGTVNTEAFF
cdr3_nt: TGTGCCAGCAGTTCCCCGACCGGGACGGTGAACACTGAAGCTTTCTTT

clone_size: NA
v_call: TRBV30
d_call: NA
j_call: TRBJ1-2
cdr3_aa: CAWSEGYYGYTF
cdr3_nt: TGTGCCTGGAGTGAAGGGTACTATGGCTACACCTTC

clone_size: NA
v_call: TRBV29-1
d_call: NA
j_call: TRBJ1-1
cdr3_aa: CSVLTGTANTEAFF
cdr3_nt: TGCAGCGTCCTTACCGGGACGGCGAACACTGAAGCTTTCTTT

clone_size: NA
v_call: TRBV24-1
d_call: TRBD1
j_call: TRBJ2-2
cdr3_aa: CATSGTGTQKRELFF
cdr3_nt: TGTGCCACCAGTGGGACAGGGACTCAGAAGCGGGAGCTGTTTTTT

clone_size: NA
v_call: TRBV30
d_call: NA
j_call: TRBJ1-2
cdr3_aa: CAWSVDSYGYTF
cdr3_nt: TGTGCCTGGAGTGTAGATAGCTATGGCTACACCTTC

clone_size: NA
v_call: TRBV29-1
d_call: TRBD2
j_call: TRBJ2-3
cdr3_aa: CSARTSGRPDTQYF
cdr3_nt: TGCAGCGCCCGGACTAGCGGGAGGCCAGATACGCAGTATTTT

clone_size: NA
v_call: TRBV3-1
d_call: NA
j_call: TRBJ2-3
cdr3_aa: CASSQRLDTQYF
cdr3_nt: TGTGCCAGCAGCCAACGGCTAGATACGCAGTATTTT

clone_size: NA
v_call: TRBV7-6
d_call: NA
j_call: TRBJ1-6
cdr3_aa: CASSSSGVGTPLHF
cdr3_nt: TGTGCCAGCAGTTCCTCAGGGGTGGGAACACCCCTCCACTTT

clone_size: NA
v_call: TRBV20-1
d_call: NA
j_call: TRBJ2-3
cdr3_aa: CSARDSTGPTDTQYF
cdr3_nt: TGCAGTGCTAGAGATTCCACAGGACCCACAGATACGCAGTATTTT

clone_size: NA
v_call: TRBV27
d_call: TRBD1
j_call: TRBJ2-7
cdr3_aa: CASSSNRGRGYEQYF
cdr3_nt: TGTGCCAGCAGTTCTAACAGGGGGCGCGGGTACGAGCAGTACTTC

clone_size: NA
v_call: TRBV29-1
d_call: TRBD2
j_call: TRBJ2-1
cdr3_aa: CSVGTSGGYNEQFF
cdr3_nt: TGCAGCGTTGGGACTAGCGGGGGATACAATGAGCAGTTCTTC

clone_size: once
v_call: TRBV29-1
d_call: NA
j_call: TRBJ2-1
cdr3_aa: CTTGPNEQFF
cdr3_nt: TGCACGACAGGCCCGAATGAGCAGTTCTTC

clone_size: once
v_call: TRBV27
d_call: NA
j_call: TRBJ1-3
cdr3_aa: CASRSSGNTIYF
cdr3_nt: TGTGCCAGCAGGTCCTCTGGAAACACCATATATTTT

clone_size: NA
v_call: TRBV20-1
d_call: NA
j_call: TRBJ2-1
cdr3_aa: CSASRLAANNEQFF
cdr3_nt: TGCAGTGCTAGCCGCCTAGCAGCTAACAATGAGCAGTTCTTC

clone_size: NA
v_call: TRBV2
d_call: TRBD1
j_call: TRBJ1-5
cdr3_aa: CASSMDRVQPQHF
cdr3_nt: TGTGCCAGCAGTATGGACAGGGTTCAGCCCCAGCATTTT

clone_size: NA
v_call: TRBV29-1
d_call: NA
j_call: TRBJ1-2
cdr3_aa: CSVLSPGRESLDGYTF
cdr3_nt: TGCAGCGTTCTAAGTCCCGGGAGGGAGTCTCTTGATGGCTACACCTTC

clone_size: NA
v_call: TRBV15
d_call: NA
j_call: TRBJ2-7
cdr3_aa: CATSRDPGDEQYF
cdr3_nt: TGTGCCACCAGCAGAGATCCAGGGGACGAGCAGTACTTC

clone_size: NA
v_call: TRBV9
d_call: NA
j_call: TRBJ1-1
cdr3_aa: CASSVDSMNTEAFF
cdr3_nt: TGTGCCAGCAGCGTAGATAGCATGAACACTGAAGCTTTCTTT

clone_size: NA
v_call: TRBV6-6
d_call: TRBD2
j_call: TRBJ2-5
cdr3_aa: CASGRGPQETQYF
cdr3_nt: TGTGCCAGCGGGAGGGGACCCCAAGAGACCCAGTACTTC

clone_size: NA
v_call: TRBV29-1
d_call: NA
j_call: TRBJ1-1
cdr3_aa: CSVFLVLNTEAFF
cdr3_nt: TGCAGCGTGTTTTTGGTGCTGAACACTGAAGCTTTCTTT

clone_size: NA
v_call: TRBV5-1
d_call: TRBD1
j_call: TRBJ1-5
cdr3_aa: CASSDGQGKQPQHF
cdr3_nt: TGCGCCAGCAGCGACGGACAGGGCAAGCAGCCCCAGCATTTT

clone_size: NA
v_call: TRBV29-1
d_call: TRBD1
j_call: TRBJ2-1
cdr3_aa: CSTSPQGVGEQFF
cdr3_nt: TGCAGCACAAGCCCCCAGGGGGTGGGTGAGCAGTTCTTC

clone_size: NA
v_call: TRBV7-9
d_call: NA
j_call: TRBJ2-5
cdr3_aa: CASSRHWETQYF
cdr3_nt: TGTGCCAGCAGCCGCCACTGGGAGACCCAGTACTTC

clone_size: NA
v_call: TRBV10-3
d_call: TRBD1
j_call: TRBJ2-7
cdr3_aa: CAIRSGTAAYEQYF
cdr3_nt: TGTGCCATCCGCTCCGGGACAGCTGCCTACGAGCAGTACTTC